The clone carrying this T cell receptor beta chain has at least ten counts. Its antigen is still unknown. This CDR3 contains 12 residues. The germline CDR1 and CDR2 sequences are DFQATT and SNEGSKA (reference sequence). V gave up 6 bases and J gave up 5 bases, with 13 bases separating them. Researchers built TCR beta libraries using quantitative 5'-RACE with molecular barcodes. From the 5' RACE reads, TCRdb called clonotypes with MiXCR, one entry per CDR3 protein. In the table there are about 540,000 distinct CDR3 sequences, about 12% of which are singletons. This record belongs to a study of CD8 T cells in ankylosing spondylitis. The study, taken as a whole, reports: Some of the motif variants had earlier been found in reactive arthritis patients' fluid and blood. According to the report, clones linked to the disease were significantly enriched in matched synovial fluid samples taken from ankylosing spondylitis patients. In peripheral blood, disease-linked CD8+ clones occurred at relatively low frequencies. Seemingly distinctive of ankylosing spondylitis blood was a TCR beta motif formed by eight highly homologous variants.

The receptor was derived from a male donor with ankylosing spondylitis. The gene calls are TRBV20-1 and TRBJ1-2; D is ambiguous. Sequenced sample: blood, either unsorted or a sorted T cell fraction (not recorded which). The CDR3 DNA follows: TGCAGTGCCGCCCCGTTTGGGTATGGCTACACCTTC. Translation gives CSAAPFGYGYTF.